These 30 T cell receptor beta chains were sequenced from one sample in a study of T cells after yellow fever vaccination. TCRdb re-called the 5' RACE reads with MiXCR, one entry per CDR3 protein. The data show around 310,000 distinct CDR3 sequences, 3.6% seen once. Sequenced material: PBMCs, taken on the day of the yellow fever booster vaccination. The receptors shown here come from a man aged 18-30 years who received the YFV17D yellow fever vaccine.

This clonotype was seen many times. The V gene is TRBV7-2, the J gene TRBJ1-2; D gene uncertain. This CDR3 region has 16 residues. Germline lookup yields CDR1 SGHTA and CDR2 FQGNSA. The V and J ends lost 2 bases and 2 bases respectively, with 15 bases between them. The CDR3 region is CASSLPGISPNYGYTF. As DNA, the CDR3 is TGTGCCAGCAGCTTACCGGGAATCTCCCCAAACTATGGCTACACCTTC.

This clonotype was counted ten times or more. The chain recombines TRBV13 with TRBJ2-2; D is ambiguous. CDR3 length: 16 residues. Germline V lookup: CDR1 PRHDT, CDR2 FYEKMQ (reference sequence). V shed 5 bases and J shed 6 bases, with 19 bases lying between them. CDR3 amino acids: CASSRERVSGPGELFF. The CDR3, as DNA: TGTGCCAGCAGCCGAGAACGAGTATCGGGCCCCGGGGAGCTGTTTTTT.

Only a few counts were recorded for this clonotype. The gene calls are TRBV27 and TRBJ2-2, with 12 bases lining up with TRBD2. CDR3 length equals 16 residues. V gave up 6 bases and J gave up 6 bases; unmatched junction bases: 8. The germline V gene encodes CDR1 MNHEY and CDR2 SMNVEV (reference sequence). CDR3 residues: CASSPRTSGEAGELFF. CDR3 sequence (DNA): TGTGCCAGCAGCCCTCGGACTAGCGGGGAGGCCGGGGAGCTGTTTTTT.

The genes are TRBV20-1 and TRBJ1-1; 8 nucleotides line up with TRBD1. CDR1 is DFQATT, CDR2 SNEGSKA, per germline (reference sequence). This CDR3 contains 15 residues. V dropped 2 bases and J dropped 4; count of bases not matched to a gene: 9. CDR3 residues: CSARNEDRERTEAFF. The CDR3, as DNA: TGCAGTGCTAGAAACGAGGACAGGGAGCGCACTGAAGCTTTCTTT.

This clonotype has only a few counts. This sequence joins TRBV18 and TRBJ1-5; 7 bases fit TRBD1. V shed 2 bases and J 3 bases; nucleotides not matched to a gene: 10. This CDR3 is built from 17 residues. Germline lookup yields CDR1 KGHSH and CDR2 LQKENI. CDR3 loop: CASSPNTGAPVNQPQHF. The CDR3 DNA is TGTGCCAGCTCACCAAATACAGGGGCGCCGGTCAATCAGCCCCAGCATTTT. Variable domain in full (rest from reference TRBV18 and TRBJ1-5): NAGVMQNPRHLVRRRGQEARLRCSPMKGHSHVYWYRQLPEEGLKFMVYLQKENIIDESGMPKERFSAEFPKEGPSILRIQQVVRGDSAAYFCASSPNTGAPVNQPQHFGDGTRLSIL.

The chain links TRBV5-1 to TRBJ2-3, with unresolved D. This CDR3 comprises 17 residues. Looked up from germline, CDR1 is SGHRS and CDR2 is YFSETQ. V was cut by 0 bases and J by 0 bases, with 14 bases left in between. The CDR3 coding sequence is TGCGCCAGCAGCTTGGTTGTCAGCCTTCTAAGCACAGATACGCAGTATTTT. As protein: CASSLVVSLLSTDTQYF.

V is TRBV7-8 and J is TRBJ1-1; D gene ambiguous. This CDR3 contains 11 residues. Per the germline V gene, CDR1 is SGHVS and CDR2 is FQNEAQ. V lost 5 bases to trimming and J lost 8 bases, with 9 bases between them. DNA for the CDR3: TGTGCCAGCAGCCCGGGCTTGGAAGCTTTCTTT. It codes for CASSPGLEAFF.

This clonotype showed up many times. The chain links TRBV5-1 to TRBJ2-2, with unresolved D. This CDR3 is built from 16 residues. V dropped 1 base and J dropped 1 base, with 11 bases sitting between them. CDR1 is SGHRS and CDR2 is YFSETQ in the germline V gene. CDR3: CASSLNWQENTGELFF. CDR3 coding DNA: TGCGCCAGCAGCTTGAATTGGCAGGAGAACACCGGGGAGCTGTTTTTT.

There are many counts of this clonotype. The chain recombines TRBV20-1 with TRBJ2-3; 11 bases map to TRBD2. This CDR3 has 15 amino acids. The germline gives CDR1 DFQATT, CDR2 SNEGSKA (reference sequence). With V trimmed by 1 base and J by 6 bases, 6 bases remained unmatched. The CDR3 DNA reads TGCAGTGCTAGAGCTAGCGGGGGGTATCTCGATACGCAGTATTTT. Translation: CSARASGGYLDTQYF.

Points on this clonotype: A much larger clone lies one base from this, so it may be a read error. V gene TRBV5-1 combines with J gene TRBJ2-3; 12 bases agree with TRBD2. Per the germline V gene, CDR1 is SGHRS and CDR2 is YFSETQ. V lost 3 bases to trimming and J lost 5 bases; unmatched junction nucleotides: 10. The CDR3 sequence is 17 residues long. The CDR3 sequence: CASSSRLAGVGKDTQYF. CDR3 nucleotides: TGCGCCAGCAGCTCCCGACTAGCGGGGGTGGGCAAAGATACGCAGTATTTT.

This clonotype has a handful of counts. The CDR3 nucleotides read TGTGCCAGCAGTGAATCCCCTGGCACAGATACGCAGTATTTT. Residues: CASSESPGTDTQYF. This chain connects TRBV2 to TRBJ2-3; no clear D gene. CDR1 SNHLY and CDR2 FYNNEI come from the germline V gene. V lost 2 bases and J lost 1, with 7 bases in between. The CDR3 length is 14 residues.

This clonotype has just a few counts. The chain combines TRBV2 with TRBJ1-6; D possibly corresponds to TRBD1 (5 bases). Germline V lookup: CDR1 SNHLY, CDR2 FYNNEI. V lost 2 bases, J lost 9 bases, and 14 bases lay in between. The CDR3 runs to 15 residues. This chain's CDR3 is CASSERQTGVSPLHF. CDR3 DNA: TGTGCCAGCAGTGAAAGACAAACGGGGGTTTCACCCCTCCACTTT.

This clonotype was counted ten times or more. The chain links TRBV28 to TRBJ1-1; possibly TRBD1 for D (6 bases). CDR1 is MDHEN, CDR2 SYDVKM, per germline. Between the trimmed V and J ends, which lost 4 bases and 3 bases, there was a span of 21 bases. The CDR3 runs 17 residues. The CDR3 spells CASSWPLGRGFDTEAFF. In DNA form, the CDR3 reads TGTGCCAGCAGTTGGCCGTTGGGCAGGGGCTTTGACACTGAAGCTTTCTTT.

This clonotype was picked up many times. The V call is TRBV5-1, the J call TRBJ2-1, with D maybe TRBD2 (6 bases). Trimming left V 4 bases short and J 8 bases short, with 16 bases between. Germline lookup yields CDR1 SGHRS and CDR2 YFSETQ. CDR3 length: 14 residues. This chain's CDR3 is CASSPGRSGHEQFF. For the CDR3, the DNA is TGCGCCAGCAGCCCAGGGAGGAGCGGACATGAGCAGTTCTTC.

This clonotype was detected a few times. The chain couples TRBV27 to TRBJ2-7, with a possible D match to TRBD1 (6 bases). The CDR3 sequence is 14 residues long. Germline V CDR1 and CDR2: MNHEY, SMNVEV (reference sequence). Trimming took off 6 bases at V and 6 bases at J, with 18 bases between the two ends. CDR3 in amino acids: CASSLDTGSREQYF. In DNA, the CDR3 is TGTGCCAGCAGCCTAGACACAGGGTCGCGCGAGCAGTACTTC.

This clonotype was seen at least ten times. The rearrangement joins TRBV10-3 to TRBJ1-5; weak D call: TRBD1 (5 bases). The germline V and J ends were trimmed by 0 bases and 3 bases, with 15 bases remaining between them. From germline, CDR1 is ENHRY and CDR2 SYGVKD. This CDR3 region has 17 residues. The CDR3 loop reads CAISESKVVGLNQPQHF. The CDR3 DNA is TGTGCCATCAGTGAGTCGAAGGTTGTGGGACTCAATCAGCCCCAGCATTTT.

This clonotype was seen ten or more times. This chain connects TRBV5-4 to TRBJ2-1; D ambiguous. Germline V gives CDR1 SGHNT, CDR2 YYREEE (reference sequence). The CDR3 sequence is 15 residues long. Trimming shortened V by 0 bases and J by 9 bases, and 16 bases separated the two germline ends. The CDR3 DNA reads TGTGCCAGCAGCTTGGAGGTACTCCCGACGGGTGAGCAGTTCTTC. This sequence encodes CASSLEVLPTGEQFF.

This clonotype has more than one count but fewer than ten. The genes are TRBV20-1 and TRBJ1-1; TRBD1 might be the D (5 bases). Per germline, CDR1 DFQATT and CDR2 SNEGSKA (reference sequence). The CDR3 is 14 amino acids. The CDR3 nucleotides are TGCTCCTGGGACGGAGCTCAACTGAACACTGAAGCTTTCTTT. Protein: CSWDGAQLNTEAFF.

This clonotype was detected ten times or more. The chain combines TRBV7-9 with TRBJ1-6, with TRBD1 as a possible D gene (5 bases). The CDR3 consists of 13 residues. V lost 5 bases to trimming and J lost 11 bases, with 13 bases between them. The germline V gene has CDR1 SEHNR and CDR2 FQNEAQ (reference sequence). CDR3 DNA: TGTGCCAGCAGCCCCGGCAGGGAGGCACCCCTCCACTTT. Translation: CASSPGREAPLHF.

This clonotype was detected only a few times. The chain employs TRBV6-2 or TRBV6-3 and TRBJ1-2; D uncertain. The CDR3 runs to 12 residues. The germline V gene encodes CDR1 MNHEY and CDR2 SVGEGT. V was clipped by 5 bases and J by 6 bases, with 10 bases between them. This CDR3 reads CASSPDTHGYTF. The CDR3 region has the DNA TGTGCCAGCAGTCCTGACACCCATGGCTACACCTTC.

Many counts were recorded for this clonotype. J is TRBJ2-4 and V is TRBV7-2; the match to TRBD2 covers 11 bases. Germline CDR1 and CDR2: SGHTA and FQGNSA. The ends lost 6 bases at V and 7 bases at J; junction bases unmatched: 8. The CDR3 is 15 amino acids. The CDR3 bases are TGTGCCAGCAGTATAGCGGGGGGGCCCTCTAACATTCAGTACTTC. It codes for CASSIAGGPSNIQYF.

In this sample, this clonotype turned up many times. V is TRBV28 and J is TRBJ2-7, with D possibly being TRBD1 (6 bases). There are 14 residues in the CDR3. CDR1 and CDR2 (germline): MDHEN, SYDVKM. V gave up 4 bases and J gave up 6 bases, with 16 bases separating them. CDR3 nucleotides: TGTGCCAGCAGTTCCTCAGGGGAGTGGGGCGAGCAGTACGTC. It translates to CASSSSGEWGEQYV.

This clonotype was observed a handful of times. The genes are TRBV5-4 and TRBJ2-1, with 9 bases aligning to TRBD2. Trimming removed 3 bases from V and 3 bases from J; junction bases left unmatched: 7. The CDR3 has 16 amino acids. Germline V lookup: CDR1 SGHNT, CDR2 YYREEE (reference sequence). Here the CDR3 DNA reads TGTGCCAGCAGCTACATAGCGGGGGCCTTCTACAATGAGCAGTTCTTC. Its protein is CASSYIAGAFYNEQFF. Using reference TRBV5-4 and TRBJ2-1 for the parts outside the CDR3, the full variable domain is ETGVTQSPTHLIKTRGQQVTLRCSSQSGHNTVSWYQQALGQGPQFIFQYYREEENGRGNFPPRFSGLQFPNYSSELNVNALELDDSALYLCASSYIAGAFYNEQFFGPGTRLTVL.

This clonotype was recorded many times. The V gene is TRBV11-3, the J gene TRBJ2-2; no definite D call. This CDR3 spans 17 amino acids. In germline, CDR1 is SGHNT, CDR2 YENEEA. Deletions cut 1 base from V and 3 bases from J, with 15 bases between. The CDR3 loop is CASSLGSDSEDTGELFF. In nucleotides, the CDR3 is TGTGCCAGCAGCTTAGGAAGTGATAGTGAGGACACCGGGGAGCTGTTTTTT. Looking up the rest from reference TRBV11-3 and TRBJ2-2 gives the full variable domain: EAGVVQSPRYKIIEKKQPVAFWCNPISGHNTLYWYLQNLGQGPELLIRYENEEAVDDSQLPKDRFSAERLKGVDSTLKIQPAELGDSAVYLCASSLGSDSEDTGELFFGEGSRLTVL.

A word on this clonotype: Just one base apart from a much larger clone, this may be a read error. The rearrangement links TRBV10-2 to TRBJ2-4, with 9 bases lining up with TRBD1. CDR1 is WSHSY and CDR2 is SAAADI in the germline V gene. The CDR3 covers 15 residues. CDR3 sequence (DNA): TGCGCCTGCAGTGTACAGGGGGCTTTGGGAAACATTCAGTACTTC. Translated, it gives CACSVQGALGNIQYF.

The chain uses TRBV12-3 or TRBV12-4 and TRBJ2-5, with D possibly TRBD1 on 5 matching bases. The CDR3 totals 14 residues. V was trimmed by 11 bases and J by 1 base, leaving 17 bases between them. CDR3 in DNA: TGTGCCTCCAGGGCTACCCTACTCCAAGAGACCCAGTACTTC. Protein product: CASRATLLQETQYF.

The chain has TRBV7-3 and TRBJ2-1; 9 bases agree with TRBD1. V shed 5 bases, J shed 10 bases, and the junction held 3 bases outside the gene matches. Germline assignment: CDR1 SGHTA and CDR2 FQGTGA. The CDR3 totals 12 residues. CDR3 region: CASSTGQGEQFF. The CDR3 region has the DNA TGTGCCAGCAGCACCGGACAGGGGGAGCAGTTCTTC.

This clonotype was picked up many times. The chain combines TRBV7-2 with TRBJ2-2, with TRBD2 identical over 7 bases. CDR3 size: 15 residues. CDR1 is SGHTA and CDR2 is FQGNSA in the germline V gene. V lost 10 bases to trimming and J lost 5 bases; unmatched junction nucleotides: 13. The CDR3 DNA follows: TGTGCCACCCTAAGGGAGGGCTTCGGAACCGGGGAGCTGTTTTTT. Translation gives CATLREGFGTGELFF.

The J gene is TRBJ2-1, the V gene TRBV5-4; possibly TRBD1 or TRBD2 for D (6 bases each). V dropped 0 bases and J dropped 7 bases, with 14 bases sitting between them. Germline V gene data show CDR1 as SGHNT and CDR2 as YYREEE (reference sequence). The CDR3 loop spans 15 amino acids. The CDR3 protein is CASSLERGLGNEQFF. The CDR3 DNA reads TGTGCCAGCAGCTTGGAACGGGGGCTAGGTAATGAGCAGTTCTTC. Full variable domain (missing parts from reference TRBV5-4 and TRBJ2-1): ETGVTQSPTHLIKTRGQQVTLRCSSQSGHNTVSWYQQALGQGPQFIFQYYREEENGRGNFPPRFSGLQFPNYSSELNVNALELDDSALYLCASSLERGLGNEQFFGPGTRLTVL.

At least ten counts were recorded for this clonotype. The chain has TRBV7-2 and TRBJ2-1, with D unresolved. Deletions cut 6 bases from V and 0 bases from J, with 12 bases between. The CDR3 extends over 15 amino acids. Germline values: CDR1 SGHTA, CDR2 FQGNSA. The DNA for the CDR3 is TGTGCCAGCAGTTCCCGGCCAAGCTCCTACAATGAGCAGTTCTTC. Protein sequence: CASSSRPSSYNEQFF.